The entry below gives a single T cell receptor beta chain sequence along with its context. The data are from a study of blood T cell repertoires in COVID-19. Study in general: Acute and convalescent COVID-19 samples came from the United States, Italy and Spain. The analysed material was cDNA or gDNA that came from T cells, B-cell-depleted T cells, or PBMCs.

Germline V gives CDR1 MDHEN, CDR2 SYDVKM. V was cut by 2 bases and J by 0 bases, with 11 bases left in between. This CDR3 region has 16 residues. Clones were sequenced by immunoSEQ multiplex PCR, and TCRdb holds only the in-frame ones, with some missing. The sample has about 190,000 clones, approximately 90% seen once. Sequences were obtained from peripheral blood. The sequence derives from a woman aged 40 to 50 who had recovered from COVID-19. The V call is TRBV28, the J call TRBJ1-5; the D gene is possibly TRBD1 (6 bases). The CDR3 region has the DNA TGTGCCAGCAGTTTAACGGCAGGGGTTAGCAATCAGCCCCAGCATTTT. Amino acids: CASSLTAGVSNQPQHF.